The clone carrying this T cell receptor beta chain came up a few times. V shed 2 bases, J shed 2 bases, and the junction held 6 bases outside the gene matches. Germline V lookup: CDR1 MDHEN, CDR2 SYDVKM. CDR3 size: 17 residues. TCRdb analysed the 5' RACE reads with MiXCR anew, one entry per CDR3 protein. The table includes 1,800,000 or so distinct CDR3 sequences, 25% to 35% detected once. Healthy Caucasian donors formed the entire cohort. These data originate in a study of identical twins. The sequence came from a newborn girl in good health. Sequences were obtained from cord blood. The chain uses TRBV28 and TRBJ2-1; 10 bases are shared with TRBD2. The CDR3: CASSLLRGTSAYNEQFF. The CDR3 nucleotides read TGTGCCAGCAGTTTACTGCGAGGGACTAGCGCCTACAATGAGCAGTTCTTC. The whole variable domain, filled in from reference TRBV28 and TRBJ2-1, reads DVKVTQSSRYLVKRTGEKVFLECVQDMDHENMFWYRQDPGLGLRLIYFSYDVKMKEKGDIPEGYSVSREKKERFSLILESASTNQTSMYLCASSLLRGTSAYNEQFFGPGTRLTVL.